This passage covers 10 T cell receptor beta chains from one sample sequenced in a study of a mutant IDH1 vaccine in newly diagnosed glioma. Time point defined: baseline, week 1 (first vaccination visit). Stated treatment: pre-vaccination baseline after standard-of-care therapy. Sequencing was performed with immunoSEQ multiplex PCR; in TCRdb, only in-frame clones are kept and a portion is missing. The sample lists just under 95,000 clones; 83% were seen once. The specimen comprised PBMCs, sampled from a glioma patient treated with radiotherapy, temozolomide or both. These receptors originate from a woman between 50 and 59 years old with glioma.

The chain carries TRBV7-2 and TRBJ1-2, with 9 bases lining up with TRBD1. V trimming: 0 bases; J trimming: 8 bases; junction bases outside the gene matches: 4. The CDR3 is 14 amino acids. Germline CDR1 reads SGHTA; CDR2 reads FQGNSA. The chain's CDR3 is CASSLATGGRGYTF. CDR3 nucleotides: TGTGCCAGCAGCTTAGCTACAGGGGGCCGGGGCTACACCTTC.

This chain joins TRBV7-9 and TRBJ2-7; 7 bases agree with TRBD1. V lost 5 bases and J lost 7; bases outside the gene matches: 17. From germline, CDR1 is SEHNR and CDR2 FQNEAQ (reference sequence). CDR3 length: 16 residues. The chain's CDR3 is CASSPNRGELTEEQYF. The DNA for the CDR3 is TGTGCCAGCAGCCCCAACAGGGGCGAACTTACGGAGGAGCAGTACTTC. Drawing the rest from reference TRBV7-9 and TRBJ2-7, the complete variable domain is DTGVSQNPRHKITKRGQNVTFRCDPISEHNRLYWYRQTLGQGPEFLTYFQNEAQLEKSRLLSDRFSAERPKGSFSTLEIQRTEQGDSAMYLCASSPNRGELTEEQYFGPGTRLTVT.

CDR3 protein: CASSVDGLRDEQYF. The CDR3 nucleotides read TGCGCCAGCAGCGTGGACGGGCTTCGGGACGAGCAGTACTTC. The chain couples TRBV5-1 to TRBJ2-7; D is unresolved. V lost 4 bases, J lost 5 bases, and 16 bases lay in between. The CDR3 has 14 residues. Germline CDR1 and CDR2: SGHRS and YFSETQ.

This clone was observed a few times. The genes are TRBV2 and TRBJ1-2; perhaps TRBD1 as D (5 bases). The CDR3 loop spans 13 amino acids. Germline CDR1 reads SNHLY; CDR2 reads FYNNEI. The V gene lost 4 bases and the J gene lost 4 bases, with 10 bases spanning the gap. In nucleotides, the CDR3 is TGTGCCAGCAGTGGGCGGGGGGTCTATGGCTACACCTTC. It yields the protein CASSGRGVYGYTF. The full variable domain, its missing parts supplied by reference TRBV2 and TRBJ1-2, is EPEVTQTPSHQVTQMGQEVILRCVPISNHLYFYWYRQILGQKVEFLVSFYNNEISEKSEIFDDQFSVERPDGSNFTLKIRSTKLEDSAMYFCASSGRGVYGYTFGSGTRLTVV.

The J gene is TRBJ1-2, the V gene TRBV5-4; the match to TRBD1 covers 7 bases. V was clipped by 3 bases and J by 3 bases; unmatched bases: 2. Germline CDR1 is SGHNT and CDR2 is YYREEE (reference sequence). The CDR3 length is 13 residues. The DNA for the CDR3 is TGTGCCAGCAGCTCTGGGACAGACTATGGCTACACCTTC. It codes for CASSSGTDYGYTF. The full variable domain, its missing parts supplied by reference TRBV5-4 and TRBJ1-2, is ETGVTQSPTHLIKTRGQQVTLRCSSQSGHNTVSWYQQALGQGPQFIFQYYREEENGRGNFPPRFSGLQFPNYSSELNVNALELDDSALYLCASSSGTDYGYTFGSGTRLTVV.

Note on this clone: Other DNA sequences within the sample encode an identical CDR3. The chain employs TRBV9 and TRBJ1-2; 8 nucleotides agree with TRBD1. From germline, CDR1 is SGDLS and CDR2 YYNGEE. CDR3 length: 14 residues. V gave up 2 bases and J gave up 4 bases; unmatched junction bases: 4. CDR3 loop: CASSVEGQAYGYTF. CDR3 coding DNA: TGTGCCAGCAGCGTTGAGGGACAGGCCTATGGCTACACCTTC.

The V call is TRBV19, the J call TRBJ1-1, with D uncertain. This CDR3 spans 13 amino acids. V lost 6 bases and J lost 2, with 10 bases in between. CDR1 is LNHDA and CDR2 is SQIVND in the germline V gene (reference sequence). As DNA, the CDR3 is TGTGCCAGTAGCCCGGTCACTAACACTGAAGCTTTCTTT. This sequence encodes CASSPVTNTEAFF. The full variable domain, its missing parts supplied by reference TRBV19 and TRBJ1-1, is DGGITQSPKYLFRKEGQNVTLSCEQNLNHDAMYWYRQDPGQGLRLIYYSQIVNDFQKGDIAEGYSVSREKKESFPLTVTSAQKNPTAFYLCASSPVTNTEAFFGQGTRLTVV.

The chain combines TRBV6-5 with TRBJ2-7, with D perhaps matching TRBD1 (6 bases). V was clipped by 6 bases and J by 4 bases, with 13 bases between them. Germline CDR1 is MNHEY and CDR2 is SVGAGI. The CDR3 runs 13 residues. In DNA, the CDR3 is TGTGCCAGCAGCCCCGGGACACAATACGAGCAGTACTTC. Protein product: CASSPGTQYEQYF.

This clone occurred once. The chain recombines TRBV10-3 with TRBJ1-1; D uncertain. This CDR3 is 13 amino acids long. V lost 0 bases, J lost 11 bases, and 13 bases lay in between. The germline CDR1 and CDR2 sequences are ENHRY and SYGVKD. The CDR3 coding sequence is TGTGCCATCAGTGAGTCGACTGGCGGGGAGGCTTTCTTT. It translates to CAISESTGGEAFF.

This chain uses TRBV5-1 with TRBJ2-3, with 8 positions matching TRBD1. Germline V CDR1 and CDR2: SGHRS, YFSETQ. The CDR3 is 14 residues long. The V segment lost 4 bases and the J segment 5 bases; nucleotides outside the gene matches: 6. The chain's CDR3 is CASSARDRRDTQYF. The CDR3 nucleotides read TGCGCCAGCAGCGCCCGGGACAGGCGAGATACGCAGTATTTT.